The 32 T cell receptor beta chains presented below share a single source sample, sequenced in a study of lymphopenia after photon versus proton radiotherapy. Here immunoSEQ multiplex PCR was the method, and the copy in TCRdb shows in-frame clones only, minus some. The sample includes 53,000 or so clones, more than 70% of them seen just once. This material consisted of peripheral blood, taken from a patient treated with photon-based radiotherapy. These receptors originate from a man aged 50 to 59 with gastric cancer.

CDR3 sequence reads: CASSLVGGIGGYTF. CDR3 coding DNA: TGTGCCAGCAGCCTAGTAGGGGGTATCGGTGGCTACACCTTC. This chain uses TRBV5-6 with TRBJ1-2; maybe TRBD1 (6 bases). The germline V gene has CDR1 SGHDT and CDR2 YYEEEE. V lost 4 bases and J 7 bases, leaving 17 bases between the germline ends. The CDR3 consists of 14 residues.

The CDR3 loop reads CASSVGQQNIQYF. DNA for the CDR3: TGTGCCAGCAGCGTAGGGCAGCAAAACATTCAGTACTTC. The V call is TRBV9, the J call TRBJ2-4; D is unresolved. Germline V lookup: CDR1 SGDLS, CDR2 YYNGEE. There are 13 residues in the CDR3. Trimming took 0 bases from V and 5 from J, leaving 6 bases between them.

This chain links TRBV4-1 with TRBJ2-7, with D tentatively TRBD1 (5 bases). Germline CDR1 reads MGHRA; CDR2 reads YSYEKL. CDR3 length: 13 residues. V lost 0 bases and J 3 bases, leaving 6 bases between the germline ends. The CDR3, as DNA: TGCGCCAGCAGCCAAGACAGGGTCTACGAGCAGTACTTC. Translating gives CASSQDRVYEQYF.

The rearrangement uses TRBV6-6 and TRBJ1-2, with D possibly being TRBD1 (5 bases). Looked up from germline, CDR1 is MNHNY and CDR2 is SVGAGI (reference sequence). This CDR3 spans 13 amino acids. V was shortened by 6 bases and J by 3 bases, with 11 bases between the two germline ends. The CDR3 here is CASRTGGDYGYTF. DNA for the CDR3: TGTGCCAGCAGGACGGGGGGGGACTATGGCTACACCTTC.

The V and J genes are TRBV2 and TRBJ1-1, with D perhaps TRBD1 (6 bases). There are 14 residues in the CDR3. Trimming took 3 bases from V and 1 from J, leaving 9 bases between them. The germline CDR1 and CDR2 sequences are SNHLY and FYNNEI. The DNA for the CDR3 is TGTGCCAGCAGTGACCCACAGGGGAACACTGAAGCTTTCTTT. Encoded protein: CASSDPQGNTEAFF.

The chain is built from TRBV30 and TRBJ1-1; TRBD1 aligns across 9 bases. Germline V CDR1 and CDR2: GTSNPN, SVGIG (reference sequence). The V gene end was trimmed by 1 base and the J gene end by 0 bases; junction bases not matched to a gene: 6. The CDR3 contains 16 residues. In DNA, the CDR3 is TGTGCCTGGAGTGCGGGACAGGGTAAGGTGAACACTGAAGCTTTCTTT. It specifies CAWSAGQGKVNTEAFF.

The chain combines TRBV7-2 with TRBJ2-7; D is ambiguous. V was cut by 4 bases and J by 5 bases, with 6 bases left in between. From germline, CDR1 is SGHTA and CDR2 FQGNSA. The CDR3 extends over 11 amino acids. The CDR3 DNA sequence: TGTGCCAGCAGCTACCACAACGAGCAGTACTTC. Protein sequence: CASSYHNEQYF.

V gene TRBV14 combines with J gene TRBJ2-2; 12 positions match TRBD2. The CDR3 is made up of 15 amino acids. With V trimmed by 4 bases and J by 7 bases, 4 bases remained unmatched. CDR1 is SGHDN and CDR2 is FVKESK in the germline V gene. CDR3 sequence (DNA): TGTGCCAGCAGCCGCGGACTAGCGGGACTCGGGGAGCTGTTTTTT. Translating it yields CASSRGLAGLGELFF.

As regards this clone: At one end, the junction sequence differs from germline, possibly due to a read error. The chain couples TRBV2 to TRBJ2-1; 8 bases map to TRBD1. Per germline, CDR1 SNHLY and CDR2 FYNNEI. The CDR3 runs to 14 residues. The CDR3 DNA is TGTGCCACCAGTAGGACAGGGTCTAGAGATGAGCAGTTCTTC. Its protein product is CATSRTGSRDEQFF.

The V and J genes are TRBV29-1 and TRBJ2-3; a weak D match, TRBD1 (5 bases). The CDR3 spans 16 residues. CDR1 and CDR2 from the germline V gene are SQVTM and ANQGSEA. The CDR3 is CSILGIAGANTDTQYF. The CDR3 nucleotides read TGCAGTATTCTGGGAATCGCTGGGGCCAACACAGATACGCAGTATTTT.

This chain joins TRBV2 and TRBJ2-7; D is perhaps TRBD2 (6 bases). Germline CDR1 and CDR2: SNHLY and FYNNEI. This CDR3 region has 14 residues. V was shortened by 6 bases and J by 2 bases, with 14 bases between the two germline ends. The CDR3 protein is CASRGTAGPYEQYF. The CDR3 nucleotides read TGTGCCAGCAGGGGGACTGCCGGCCCCTACGAGCAGTACTTC. Supplemented by reference TRBV2 and TRBJ2-7, the full variable domain reads EPEVTQTPSHQVTQMGQEVILRCVPISNHLYFYWYRQILGQKVEFLVSFYNNEISEKSEIFDDQFSVERPDGSNFTLKIRSTKLEDSAMYFCASRGTAGPYEQYFGPGTRLTVT.

This chain uses TRBV27 with TRBJ2-7; D not certain. V was pared by 8 bases and J by 1 base, with 9 bases between. Per germline, CDR1 MNHEY and CDR2 SMNVEV (reference sequence). The length of the CDR3 is 12 residues. In nucleotides, the CDR3 is TGTGCCAGCGAAGCTCGGTCCTACGAGCAGTACTTC. It codes for CASEARSYEQYF.

This sequence joins TRBV11-2 and TRBJ2-1; D not resolved. Between the trimmed V and J ends, which lost 3 bases and 6 bases, there was a span of 15 bases. CDR3 length: 15 residues. The germline CDR1 and CDR2 sequences are SGHAT and FQNNGV. The CDR3, as DNA: TGTGCCAGCAGCTTGACGGGCCCGACCTCCAATGAGCAGTTCTTC. Its translation is CASSLTGPTSNEQFF. Full variable domain (outside the CDR3, taken from reference TRBV11-2 and TRBJ2-1): EAGVAQSPRYKIIEKRQSVAFWCNPISGHATLYWYQQILGQGPKLLIQFQNNGVVDDSQLPKDRFSAERLKGVDSTLKIQPAKLEDSAVYLCASSLTGPTSNEQFFGPGTRLTVL.

This sequence joins TRBV2 and TRBJ2-7; 9 nucleotides match TRBD1. J lost 3 bases, V lost 5 bases, and 5 bases had no gene match. This CDR3 is 14 amino acids long. Germline assignment: CDR1 SNHLY and CDR2 FYNNEI. CDR3 sequence reads: CASSSGTGFYEQYF. CDR3 sequence (DNA): TGTGCCAGCAGTTCCGGGACAGGGTTCTACGAGCAGTACTTC.

The V and J genes are TRBV5-1 and TRBJ2-7; 14 bases map to TRBD2. Germline values: CDR1 SGHRS, CDR2 YFSETQ. V gave up 4 bases and J gave up 4 bases; unmatched junction bases: 4. The CDR3 has 15 residues. The CDR3 loop is CASSAGTSGSYEQYF. The CDR3 region has the DNA TGCGCCAGCAGCGCGGGGACTAGCGGGAGTTACGAGCAGTACTTC.

The V call is TRBV5-6, the J call TRBJ2-7; either TRBD1 or TRBD2 may fit D (5 bases each). Trimming took off 0 bases at V and 2 bases at J, with 15 bases between the two ends. CDR1 is SGHDT and CDR2 is YYEEEE in the germline V gene. The CDR3 has 16 amino acids. The CDR3 here is CASSLAPGTATYEQYF. The CDR3 DNA follows: TGTGCCAGCAGCTTGGCTCCGGGGACCGCTACCTACGAGCAGTACTTC.

The chain couples TRBV19 to TRBJ2-1; the match to TRBD1 covers 10 bases. CDR1 is LNHDA, CDR2 SQIVND, per germline (reference sequence). V lost 4 bases to trimming and J lost 0 bases; unmatched junction nucleotides: 3. This CDR3 is built from 16 residues. The CDR3 spells CASSTDRGSSYNEQFF. The CDR3, as DNA: TGTGCCAGTAGTACGGACAGGGGGAGCTCCTACAATGAGCAGTTCTTC.

The chain has TRBV9 and TRBJ1-4; D gene uncertain. The V gene lost 7 bases and the J gene lost 4 bases, with 14 bases spanning the gap. Germline CDR1 and CDR2: SGDLS and YYNGEE. The CDR3 sequence is 14 residues long. CDR3 in amino acids: CASARMADNEKLFF. The CDR3 DNA reads TGTGCCAGCGCTCGGATGGCTGATAATGAAAAACTGTTTTTT.

The chain joins TRBV2 to TRBJ1-4; D may be TRBD1 (5 bases). The germline CDR1 and CDR2 sequences are SNHLY and FYNNEI. CDR3 length: 12 residues. V was trimmed by 8 bases and J by 7 bases, leaving 11 bases between them. The CDR3 nucleotides are TGTGCCAGCGGGACCGCTTCTGAAAAACTGTTTTTT. It translates to CASGTASEKLFF.

The rearrangement joins TRBV10-2 to TRBJ1-1; 7 bases align to TRBD1. Unmatched junction bases numbered 11, after V lost 6 bases and J lost 4 bases. CDR1 is WSHSY, CDR2 SAAADI, per germline. The CDR3 contains 15 residues. The CDR3 loop is CASRGNRGGGTEAFF. CDR3 nucleotide sequence: TGCGCCAGCAGGGGAAACAGGGGTGGGGGCACTGAAGCTTTCTTT.

V and J are TRBV30 and TRBJ2-7; 7 bases fit TRBD1. Trimming at V came to 1 base and at J to 4 bases, leaving 13 bases not matched to a gene. The CDR3 extends over 16 amino acids. Germline CDR1 GTSNPN, CDR2 SVGIG (reference sequence). This CDR3 is CAWSDRPQGLSYEQYF. Here the CDR3 DNA reads TGTGCCTGGAGTGACAGACCACAGGGGTTGTCGTACGAGCAGTACTTC.

The chain combines TRBV5-4 with TRBJ1-4; unclear D gene. Germline CDR1 reads SGHNT; CDR2 reads YYREEE (reference sequence). V was cut by 4 bases and J by 5 bases, with 12 bases left in between. The CDR3 runs to 14 residues. The CDR3 bases are TGTGCCAGCAGCCTAGGACTGCAGAATGAAAAACTGTTTTTT. The encoded protein is CASSLGLQNEKLFF.

CDR3 coding DNA: TGTGCCAGCTCATCACAAGCGGGAGGGCCGGCGGGCGAGCAGTACTTC. Translated: CASSSQAGGPAGEQYF. This chain joins TRBV18 and TRBJ2-7, with 10 bases that match TRBD2. CDR1 and CDR2 (germline): KGHSH, LQKENI. Trimming cost V 5 bases and J 6 bases; bases outside gene matches: 13. CDR3 size: 16 residues.

This chain connects TRBV4-2 to TRBJ2-4; D is possibly TRBD1 (6 bases). Germline V lookup: CDR1 LGHNA, CDR2 YNFKEQ. This CDR3 has 15 residues. Trimming stripped 0 bases from V and 2 bases from J, with 8 bases between. The CDR3 region is CASSQDGGPKNIQYF. Written as DNA, the CDR3 is TGTGCCAGCAGCCAAGATGGGGGCCCCAAAAACATTCAGTACTTC.

The chain carries TRBV18 and TRBJ1-4, with a tentative D call TRBD1 (6 bases). Germline CDR1 is KGHSH and CDR2 is LQKENI. The CDR3 is 15 amino acids. Trimming removed 0 bases from V and 5 bases from J, with 10 bases in between. In DNA form, the CDR3 reads TGTGCCAGCTCACCACCTGGCCAGGGGAATGAAAAACTGTTTTTT. Translating it yields CASSPPGQGNEKLFF.

The chain joins TRBV27 to TRBJ1-2; D perhaps matches TRBD1 (6 bases). CDR1 and CDR2 (germline): MNHEY, SMNVEV (reference sequence). The CDR3 is 14 amino acids. Trimming pared 5 bases from V and 4 bases from J, leaving 14 bases between. This CDR3 is CASSARTATYGYTF. The CDR3 region has the DNA TGTGCCAGCAGTGCCCGGACAGCAACCTATGGCTACACCTTC.

The V gene is TRBV18, the J gene TRBJ1-1; TRBD1 agrees at 10 bases. V shed 2 bases and J 1 base; nucleotides not matched to a gene: 4. The germline V gene encodes CDR1 KGHSH and CDR2 LQKENI. The CDR3 consists of 16 residues. The CDR3 here is CASSPRQGAKNTEAFF. CDR3 nucleotide sequence: TGTGCCAGCTCACCAAGACAGGGGGCGAAGAACACTGAAGCTTTCTTT.

This clone was observed a handful of times. The V and J genes are TRBV6-5 and TRBJ1-5; TRBD1 agrees at 7 bases. The V and J ends lost 5 bases and 3 bases, in that order; junction bases with no gene match: 4. Germline V gives CDR1 MNHEY, CDR2 SVGAGI. The CDR3 contains 14 residues. This chain's CDR3 is CASSNRGVNQPQHF. For the CDR3, the DNA is TGTGCCAGCAGTAACAGGGGTGTCAATCAGCCCCAGCATTTT.

The chain combines TRBV5-6 with TRBJ2-2; D is unresolved. CDR3 length equals 13 residues. Looked up from germline, CDR1 is SGHDT and CDR2 is YYEEEE. Trimming pared 2 bases from V and 5 bases from J, leaving 7 bases between. This chain's CDR3 is CASSFKITGELFF. The CDR3 bases are TGTGCCAGCAGCTTTAAGATTACCGGGGAGCTGTTTTTT.

The chain recombines TRBV9 with TRBJ1-1, with D unresolved. Trimming took off 1 base at V and 2 bases at J, with 6 bases between the two ends. The CDR3 has 13 amino acids. Germline V gives CDR1 SGDLS, CDR2 YYNGEE. CDR3 residues: CASSVTVNTEAFF. The CDR3, as DNA: TGTGCCAGCAGCGTAACAGTTAACACTGAAGCTTTCTTT.

V gene TRBV6-6 combines with J gene TRBJ2-7, with 8 bases fitting TRBD1. CDR1 is MNHNY and CDR2 is SVGAGI in the germline V gene (reference sequence). The CDR3 runs to 14 residues. V was clipped by 5 bases and J by 2 bases; unmatched bases: 5. The CDR3 region is CASSPTRGPYEQYF. The CDR3 bases are TGTGCCAGCAGTCCCACCAGGGGGCCCTACGAGCAGTACTTC.

The chain carries TRBV5-6 and TRBJ2-3; a possible D gene is TRBD1 (6 bases). Trimming stripped 3 bases from V and 1 base from J, with 12 bases between. Germline CDR1 SGHDT, CDR2 YYEEEE. The CDR3 loop spans 15 amino acids. The CDR3 bases are TGTGCCAGCAGCTCTCGACAGGCAGGCACAGATACGCAGTATTTT. Its protein is CASSSRQAGTDTQYF.